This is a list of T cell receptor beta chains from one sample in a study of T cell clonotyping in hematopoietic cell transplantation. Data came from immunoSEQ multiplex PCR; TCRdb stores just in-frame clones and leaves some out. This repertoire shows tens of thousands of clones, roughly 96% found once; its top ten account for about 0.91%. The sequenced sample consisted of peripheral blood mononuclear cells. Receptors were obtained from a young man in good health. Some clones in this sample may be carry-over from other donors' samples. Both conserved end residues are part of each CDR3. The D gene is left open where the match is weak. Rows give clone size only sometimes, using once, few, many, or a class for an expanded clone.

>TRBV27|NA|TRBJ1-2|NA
CASSLTYAGGYTF
TGTGCCAGCAGTTTAACGTATGCCGGTGGCTACACCTTC
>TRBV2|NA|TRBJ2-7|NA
CASSVGEQYF
TGTGCCAGCAGTGTCGGCGAGCAGTACTTC
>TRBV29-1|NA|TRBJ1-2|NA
CSVVAGDYGYTF
TGCAGCGTTGTTGCAGGGGACTATGGCTACACCTTC
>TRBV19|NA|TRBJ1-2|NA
CASSFGIDYGYTF
TGTGCCAGTAGTTTCGGCATTGACTATGGCTACACCTTC
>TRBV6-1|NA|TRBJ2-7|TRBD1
CASRDRGQGPPEQYF
TGTGCCAGCAGAGACCGGGGACAGGGACCCCCCGAGCAGTACTTC
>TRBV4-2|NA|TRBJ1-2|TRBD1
CASSQDRVHGYTF
TGTGCCAGCAGCCAGGACAGGGTTCATGGCTACACCTTC
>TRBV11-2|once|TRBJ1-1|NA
CASSGGRGRTEAFF
TGTGCCAGCAGCGGCGGGCGGGGGAGGACTGAAGCTTTCTTT
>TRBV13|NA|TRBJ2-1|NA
CASSRTAKPYNEQFF
TGTGCCAGCAGCCGGACAGCTAAGCCGTACAATGAGCAGTTCTTC
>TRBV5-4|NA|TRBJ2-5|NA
CASSLGQTSGTQYF
TGTGCCAGCAGCTTGGGCCAAACGTCGGGGACCCAGTACTTC
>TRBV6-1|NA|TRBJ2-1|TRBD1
CASSPGQTLEQFF
TGTGCCAGCAGCCCGGGACAGACCTTAGAGCAGTTCTTC